This T cell receptor (beta chain) came from a study of human T cells and chemical hapten exposure. Study-level background: How much TCR each sample yielded varied, mostly because pooled library volumes differed slightly. Overall study findings and caveats: The number of TCRs over 1 in 1000 frequency stayed unchanged after DPC.

Germline-derived CDR1 and CDR2 are SGHTA and FQGNSA. The CDR3 consists of 15 residues. With respect to this clonotype: The antigen remains unidentified. It may be a read error: a sequence one base away is much more abundant.

Time point indicated: healthy volunteer bleed at 6 weeks. The starting material, unfractionated whole blood, was used for total RNA extraction. The library put unique molecular identifiers onto individual cDNA molecules. Source study methods: Samples ranged from about 20,000 to 700,000 TCRs, with a median of around 100,000. TCRdb recomputed calls from the RACE reads with MiXCR, one row per CDR3 protein. The authors' filters were not applied to this entry. The sample contains some 65,000 distinct CDR3 sequences, around 6.1% of which appear only once. The source of this sequence is a female donor in good health. Some clones in this sample may be carry-over from other donors' samples. The material sequenced was whole blood. J is TRBJ1-2 and V is TRBV7-2; no clear D. CDR3 sequence: CASSLVLETGYVYTF. The DNA of the CDR3 is TGTGCCAGCAGCTTAGTTCTGGAAACGGGGTATGTCTACACCTTC.